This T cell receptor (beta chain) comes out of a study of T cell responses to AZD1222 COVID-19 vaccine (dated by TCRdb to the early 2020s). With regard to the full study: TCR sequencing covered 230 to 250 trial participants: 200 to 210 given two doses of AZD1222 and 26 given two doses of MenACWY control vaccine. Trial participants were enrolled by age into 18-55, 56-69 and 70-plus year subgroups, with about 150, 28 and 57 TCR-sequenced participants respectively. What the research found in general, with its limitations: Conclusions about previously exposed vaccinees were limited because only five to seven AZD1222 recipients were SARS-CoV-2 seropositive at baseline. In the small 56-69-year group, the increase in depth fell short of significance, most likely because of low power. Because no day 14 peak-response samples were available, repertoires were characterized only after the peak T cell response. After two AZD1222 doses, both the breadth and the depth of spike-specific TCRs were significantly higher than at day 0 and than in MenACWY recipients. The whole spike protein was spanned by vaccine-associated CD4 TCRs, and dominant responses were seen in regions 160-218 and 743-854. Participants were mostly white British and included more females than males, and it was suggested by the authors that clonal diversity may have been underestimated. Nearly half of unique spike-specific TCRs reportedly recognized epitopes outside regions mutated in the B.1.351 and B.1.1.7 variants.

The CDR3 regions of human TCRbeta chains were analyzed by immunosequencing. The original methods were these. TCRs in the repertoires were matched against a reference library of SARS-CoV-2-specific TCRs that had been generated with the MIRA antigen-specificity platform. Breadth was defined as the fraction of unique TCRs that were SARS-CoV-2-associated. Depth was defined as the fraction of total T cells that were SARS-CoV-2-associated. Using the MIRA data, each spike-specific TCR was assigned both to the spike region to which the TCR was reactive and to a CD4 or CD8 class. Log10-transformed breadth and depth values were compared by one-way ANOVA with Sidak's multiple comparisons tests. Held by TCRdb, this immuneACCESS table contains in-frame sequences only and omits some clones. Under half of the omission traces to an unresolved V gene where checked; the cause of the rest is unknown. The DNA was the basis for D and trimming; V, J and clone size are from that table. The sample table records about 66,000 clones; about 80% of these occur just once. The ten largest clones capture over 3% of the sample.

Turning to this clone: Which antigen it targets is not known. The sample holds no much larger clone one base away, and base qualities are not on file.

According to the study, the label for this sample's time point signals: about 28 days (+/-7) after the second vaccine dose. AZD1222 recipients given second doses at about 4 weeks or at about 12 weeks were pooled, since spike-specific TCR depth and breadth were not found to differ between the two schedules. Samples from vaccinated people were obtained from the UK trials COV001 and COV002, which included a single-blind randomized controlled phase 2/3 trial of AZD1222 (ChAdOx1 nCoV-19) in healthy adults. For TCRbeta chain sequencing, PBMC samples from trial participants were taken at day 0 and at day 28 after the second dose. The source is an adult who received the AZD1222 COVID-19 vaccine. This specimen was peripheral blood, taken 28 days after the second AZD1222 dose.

The DNA reads as follows: TGTGCCAGCAGAGGACTAGCGGCTAGCACAGATACGCAGTATTTT. Its protein product is CASRGLAASTDTQYF. The chain is encoded by TRBV6-5 joined to TRBJ2-3; 10 bases in the middle match TRBD2. Trimming leaves V shorter by 6 bases and J shorter by 0 bases, with the junction holding 3 bases beyond the gene matches. From the cysteine through the phenylalanine, the CDR3 covers 15 amino acids. CDR3 DNA is the only sequence kept; it has 45 bases, read in frame from the first base. CDR1 and CDR2 are drawn from the germline V gene: MNHEY, SVGAGI.